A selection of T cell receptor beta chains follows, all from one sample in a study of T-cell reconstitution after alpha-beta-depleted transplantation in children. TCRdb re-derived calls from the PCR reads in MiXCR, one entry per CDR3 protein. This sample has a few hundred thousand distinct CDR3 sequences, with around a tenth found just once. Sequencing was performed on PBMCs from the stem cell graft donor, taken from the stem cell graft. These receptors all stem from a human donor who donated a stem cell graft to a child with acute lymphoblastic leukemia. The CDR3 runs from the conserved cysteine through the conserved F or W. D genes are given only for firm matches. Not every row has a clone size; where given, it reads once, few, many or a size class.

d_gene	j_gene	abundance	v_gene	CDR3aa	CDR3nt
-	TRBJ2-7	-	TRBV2	CASKGRVSYEQYF	TGTGCCAGCAAAGGGCGAGTATCCTACGAGCAGTACTTC
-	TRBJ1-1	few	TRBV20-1	CSARVSQNTEAFF	TGCAGTGCTAGAGTTTCACAGAACACTGAAGCTTTCTTT
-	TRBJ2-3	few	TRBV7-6	CASSLAPLAGVDTQYF	TGTGCCAGCAGCTTAGCTCCCTTGGCTGGTGTGGATACGCAGTATTTT
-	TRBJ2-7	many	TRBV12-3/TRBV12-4	CASSPAYEQYF	TGTGCCAGCAGCCCGGCCTACGAGCAGTACTTC
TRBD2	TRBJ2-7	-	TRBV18	CASRTSPSYEQYF	TGTGCCAGCCGGACTAGCCCTTCCTACGAGCAGTACTTC
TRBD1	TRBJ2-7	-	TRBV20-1	CSASPRDRGSDEQYF	TGCAGTGCTTCGCCCCGGGACAGGGGGAGCGACGAGCAGTACTTC
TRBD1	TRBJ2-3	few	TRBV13	CASSETGGSTDTQYF	TGTGCCAGCAGCGAGACAGGGGGAAGCACAGATACGCAGTATTTT
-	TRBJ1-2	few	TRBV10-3	CAISPGTLYGYTF	TGTGCCATCAGCCCCGGGACGCTCTATGGCTACACCTTC
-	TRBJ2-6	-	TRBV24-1	CATGGSLPSGANVLTF	TGTGCCACCGGTGGTTCCCTTCCCTCTGGGGCCAACGTCCTGACTTTC
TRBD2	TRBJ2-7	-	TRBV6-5	CASTILAGEEQYF	TGTGCCAGCACGATACTAGCGGGAGAAGAGCAGTACTTC
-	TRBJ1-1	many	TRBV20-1	CSARDARTANTEAFF	TGCAGTGCCAGAGATGCGAGGACAGCGAACACTGAAGCTTTCTTT